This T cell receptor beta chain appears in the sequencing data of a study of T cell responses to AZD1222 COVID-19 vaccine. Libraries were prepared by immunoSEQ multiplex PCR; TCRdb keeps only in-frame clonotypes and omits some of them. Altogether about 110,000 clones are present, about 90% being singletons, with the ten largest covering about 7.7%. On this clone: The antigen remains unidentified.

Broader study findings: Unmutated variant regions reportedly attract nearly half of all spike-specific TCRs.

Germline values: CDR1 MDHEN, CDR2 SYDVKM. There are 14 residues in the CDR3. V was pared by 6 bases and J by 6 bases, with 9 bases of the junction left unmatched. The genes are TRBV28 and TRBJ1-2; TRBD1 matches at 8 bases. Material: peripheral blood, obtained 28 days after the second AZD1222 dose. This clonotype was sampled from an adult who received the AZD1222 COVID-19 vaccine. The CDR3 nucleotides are TGTGCCAGCAGCCCAAGCAGGGGGCGAGATGGCTACACCTTC. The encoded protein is CASSPSRGRDGYTF.